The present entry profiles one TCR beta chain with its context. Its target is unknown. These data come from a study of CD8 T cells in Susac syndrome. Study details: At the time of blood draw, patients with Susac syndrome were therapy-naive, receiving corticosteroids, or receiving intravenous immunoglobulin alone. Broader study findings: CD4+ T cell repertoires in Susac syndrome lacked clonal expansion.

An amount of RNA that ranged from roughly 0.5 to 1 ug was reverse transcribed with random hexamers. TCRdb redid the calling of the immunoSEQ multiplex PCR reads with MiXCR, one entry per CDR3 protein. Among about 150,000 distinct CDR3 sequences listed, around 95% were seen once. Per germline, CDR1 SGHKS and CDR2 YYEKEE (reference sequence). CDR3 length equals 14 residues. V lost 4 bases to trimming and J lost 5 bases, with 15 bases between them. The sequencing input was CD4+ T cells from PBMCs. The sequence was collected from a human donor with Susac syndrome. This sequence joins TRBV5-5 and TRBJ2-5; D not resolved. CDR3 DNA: TGTGCCAGCAGCCCATGGGCTGGTAGCGAGACCCAGTACTTC. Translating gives CASSPWAGSETQYF.